This passage covers 29 T cell receptor beta chains from one sample sequenced in a study of T cell repertoires in ileal Crohn's disease. Repertoires were generated with immunoSEQ multiplex PCR, while TCRdb's copy carries only in-frame clones and drops some. The top ten hold 5.5% to 7% of the sample, which has about 14,000 clones, around 70% seen once. The sample comprised ileal tissue. The receptors stem from an adult with Crohn's disease.

The rearrangement joins TRBV5-1 to TRBJ2-3; D possibly corresponds to TRBD2 (7 bases). Trimming took off 4 bases at V and 4 bases at J, with 13 bases between the two ends. The CDR3 covers 14 residues. Per the germline V gene, CDR1 is SGHRS and CDR2 is YFSETQ. CDR3: CASSTGGPADTQYF. CDR3 bases: TGCGCCAGCAGCACGGGGGGCCCGGCAGATACGCAGTATTTT.

The genes are TRBV6-5 and TRBJ1-2; 7 bases agree with TRBD1. CDR3 length: 14 amino acids. Germline assignment: CDR1 MNHEY and CDR2 SVGAGI. V was pared by 4 bases and J by 8 bases, with 10 bases of the junction left unmatched. This chain's CDR3 is CASSFRQGVEGYTF. In nucleotides, the CDR3 is TGTGCCAGCAGTTTTCGACAGGGAGTAGAGGGCTACACCTTC.

The J gene is TRBJ2-3, the V gene TRBV7-9; 8 positions match TRBD2. From germline, CDR1 is SEHNR and CDR2 FQNEAQ (reference sequence). Trimming removed 1 base from V and 2 bases from J; junction bases left unmatched: 5. The CDR3 has 16 residues. The CDR3 DNA sequence: TGTGCCAGCAGCTTAGATAGCGGGGCCTCCACAGATACGCAGTATTTT. Amino acid sequence: CASSLDSGASTDTQYF.

The gene calls are TRBV7-9 and TRBJ1-2; D is uncertain. The CDR3 loop spans 13 amino acids. Trimming removed 1 base at V and 4 bases at J, with 7 bases between. Germline loops: CDR1 SEHNR, CDR2 FQNEAQ (reference sequence). Here the CDR3 DNA reads TGTGCCAGCAGCTTAGTGTCCAGCTATGGCTACACCTTC. As protein: CASSLVSSYGYTF. The full variable domain, in which reference TRBV7-9 and TRBJ1-2 provide the parts outside the CDR3, is DTGVSQNPRHKITKRGQNVTFRCDPISEHNRLYWYRQTLGQGPEFLTYFQNEAQLEKSRLLSDRFSAERPKGSFSTLEIQRTEQGDSAMYLCASSLVSSYGYTFGSGTRLTVV.

The chain recombines TRBV11-1 with TRBJ2-1; 10 nucleotides align to TRBD2. The length of the CDR3 is 19 residues. CDR1 is SGHAT and CDR2 is FQDESV in the germline V gene (reference sequence). V shed 4 bases and J 4 bases; nucleotides not matched to a gene: 16. This CDR3 is CASSSRQASGGAGYNEQFF. Written as DNA, the CDR3 is TGTGCCAGCAGCTCCCGGCAAGCCAGCGGGGGGGCGGGGTACAATGAGCAGTTCTTC.

CDR3 DNA sequence: TGCGCCAGCAGCTATGGGCGCAATGAGCAGTTCTTC. Amino acids: CASSYGRNEQFF. The J gene is TRBJ2-1, the V gene TRBV5-1; D not resolved. Germline V gene lookup returns CDR1 SGHRS and CDR2 YFSETQ. V lost 3 bases to trimming and J lost 6 bases, with 7 bases between them. The CDR3 consists of 12 residues.

The chain couples TRBV5-1 to TRBJ2-7; D could derive from TRBD1 or TRBD2 (5 bases each). The V end was cut by 3 bases, the J end by 7 bases, with 17 bases between. The CDR3 is 14 amino acids. CDR1 and CDR2 from the germline V gene are SGHRS and YFSETQ. The CDR3 loop is CASSWAVGEGEQYF. CDR3 sequence (DNA): TGCGCCAGCAGCTGGGCGGTGGGCGAGGGGGAGCAGTACTTC.

The chain has TRBV25-1 and TRBJ2-2; no clear D gene. V was cut by 7 bases and J by 4 bases, with 13 bases left in between. Per the germline V gene, CDR1 is MGHDK and CDR2 is SYGVNS. The CDR3 length is 14 residues. CDR3 coding DNA: TGTGCCAGCACTAGGGCAGGCGTCACCGGGGAGCTGTTTTTT. Amino acids: CASTRAGVTGELFF.

This clone was observed a handful of times. The V and J genes are TRBV2 and TRBJ1-5, with D possibly TRBD1 on 6 matching bases. The V end was cut by 11 bases, the J end by 7 bases, with 18 bases between. CDR1 and CDR2 (germline): SNHLY, FYNNEI. This CDR3 comprises 13 residues. In DNA form, the CDR3 reads TGTGCCGGCTCTCTGGGGGCCGGGCAGCCCCAGCATTTT. This sequence encodes CAGSLGAGQPQHF.

The chain is built from TRBV5-1 and TRBJ1-3; 7 bases are shared with TRBD1. The CDR3 has 15 residues. The germline gives CDR1 SGHRS, CDR2 YFSETQ. J was trimmed by 0 bases and V by 0 bases; bases with no gene match: 0. CDR3 protein: CASSLGDSSGNTIYF. DNA for the CDR3: TGCGCCAGCAGCTTGGGGGACAGCTCTGGAAACACCATATATTTT.

This clone showed up just a few times. The chain has TRBV10-2 and TRBJ1-5; D remains ambiguous. The length of the CDR3 is 13 residues. The V gene lost 3 bases and the J gene lost 2 bases, with 5 bases spanning the gap. The germline V gene has CDR1 WSHSY and CDR2 SAAADI. The CDR3 is CASSDGGNQPQHF. In DNA, the CDR3 is TGCGCCAGCAGTGACGGAGGCAATCAGCCCCAGCATTTT.

V and J are TRBV9 and TRBJ1-4; no clear D gene. The germline V gene encodes CDR1 SGDLS and CDR2 YYNGEE. Trimming left V 2 bases short and J 2 bases short, with 10 bases between. This CDR3 is 15 amino acids long. The CDR3 bases are TGTGCCAGCAGCGTTACGGGCGCGACTAATGAAAAACTGTTTTTT. This gives the protein CASSVTGATNEKLFF.

In DNA, the CDR3 is TGTGCCAGCAGCCTAACAGGGACGTCCTACAATGAGCAGTTCTTC. This encodes CASSLTGTSYNEQFF. J is TRBJ2-1 and V is TRBV7-2; the D gene is possibly TRBD1 (6 bases). The CDR3 length is 15 residues. Between the trimmed V and J ends, which lost 5 bases and 1 base, there was a span of 12 bases. Germline V gene sequence: CDR1 SGHTA, CDR2 FQGNSA. Supplemented by reference TRBV7-2 and TRBJ2-1, the full variable domain reads GAGVSQSPSNKVTEKGKDVELRCDPISGHTALYWYRQSLGQGLEFLIYFQGNSAPDKSGLPSDRFSAERTGGSVSTLTIQRTQQEDSAVYLCASSLTGTSYNEQFFGPGTRLTVL.

V is TRBV4-1 and J is TRBJ2-1; 8 bases align to TRBD1. The CDR3 runs 15 residues. The V gene end was trimmed by 4 bases and the J gene end by 4 bases; junction bases not matched to a gene: 6. The germline gives CDR1 MGHRA, CDR2 YSYEKL. This CDR3 is CASSPQGAGYNEQFF. In nucleotides, the CDR3 is TGCGCCAGCAGCCCCCAGGGGGCTGGATACAATGAGCAGTTCTTC.

V and J are TRBV7-9 and TRBJ1-6; D is unclear. V gave up 1 base and J gave up 10 bases, with 11 bases separating them. The CDR3 runs 14 residues. Germline values: CDR1 SEHNR, CDR2 FQNEAQ (reference sequence). The CDR3 protein is CASSLGVSGSPLHF. CDR3 nucleotides: TGTGCCAGCAGCTTAGGGGTGTCGGGATCACCCCTCCACTTT.

This clone showed up just a few times. The V gene is TRBV7-8, the J gene TRBJ1-6, with a tentative D call TRBD1 (5 bases). Germline loops: CDR1 SGHVS, CDR2 FQNEAQ. V was trimmed by 6 bases and J by 9 bases, leaving 18 bases between them. The CDR3 has 15 residues. CDR3 in amino acids: CASSLKMAGSSPLHF. CDR3 coding DNA: TGTGCCAGCAGTCTTAAAATGGCAGGGTCTTCACCCCTCCACTTT. Together with reference TRBV7-8 and TRBJ1-6, the CDR3 gives the full variable domain: GAGVSQSPRYKVAKRGQDVALRCDPISGHVSLFWYQQALGQGPEFLTYFQNEAQLDKSGLPSDRFFAERPEGSVSTLKIQRTQQEDSAVYLCASSLKMAGSSPLHFGNGTRLTVT.

The chain uses TRBV5-1 and TRBJ2-7; TRBD2 agrees at 7 bases. The CDR3 spans 14 residues. Trimming removed 4 bases from V and 6 bases from J; junction bases left unmatched: 10. Per germline, CDR1 SGHRS and CDR2 YFSETQ. CDR3 protein: CASSEAVAGPEQYF. The CDR3 nucleotides read TGCGCCAGCAGCGAAGCGGTAGCGGGTCCCGAGCAGTACTTC.

This chain connects TRBV11-2 to TRBJ2-7; the D gene is possibly TRBD1 (5 bases). CDR1 and CDR2 from the germline V gene are SGHAT and FQNNGV. V lost 5 bases to trimming and J lost 6 bases, with 17 bases between them. The CDR3 runs to 14 residues. The CDR3 nucleotides are TGTGCCAGCAGCCTGGGTGGCAGGGTAAGCGAGCAGTACTTC. This codes for CASSLGGRVSEQYF.

The rearrangement uses TRBV14 and TRBJ1-1; D is unclear. This CDR3 region has 12 residues. V dropped 3 bases and J dropped 10 bases, with 12 bases sitting between them. Germline V lookup: CDR1 SGHDN, CDR2 FVKESK. CDR3 sequence reads: CASSHDISGAFF. CDR3 coding DNA: TGTGCCAGCAGCCATGACATTTCGGGAGCTTTCTTT. Variable domain in full (rest from reference TRBV14 and TRBJ1-1): EAGVTQFPSHSVIEKGQTVTLRCDPISGHDNLYWYRRVMGKEIKFLLHFVKESKQDESGMPNNRFLAERTGGTYSTLKVQPAELEDSGVYFCASSHDISGAFFGQGTRLTVV.

The chain couples TRBV18 to TRBJ1-1, with a weak D call TRBD1 (5 bases). Trimming left V 4 bases short and J 8 bases short, with 11 bases between. CDR3 length equals 12 residues. Germline loops: CDR1 KGHSH, CDR2 LQKENI. The DNA for the CDR3 is TGTGCCAGCTCACGGGGGGAACGAGAAGCTTTCTTT. Residues: CASSRGEREAFF.

The chain couples TRBV11-2 to TRBJ2-5, with D hard to call. The CDR3 runs 14 residues. The V end lost 0 bases, the J end lost 2 bases, and 7 bases lay between the germline ends. The germline CDR1 and CDR2 sequences are SGHAT and FQNNGV. CDR3 coding DNA: TGTGCCAGCAGCTTAGATGAGATTCAAGAGACCCAGTACTTC. Its protein is CASSLDEIQETQYF.

The gene calls are TRBV11-2 and TRBJ2-7, with 9 bases that match TRBD2. This CDR3 region has 16 residues. In germline, CDR1 is SGHAT, CDR2 FQNNGV. Trimming cost V 0 bases and J 2 bases; bases outside gene matches: 5. The DNA of the CDR3 is TGTGCCAGCAGCTTAGATATCGGCGGGGGGGCCTACGAGCAGTACTTC. Its protein is CASSLDIGGGAYEQYF.

The chain joins TRBV10-3 to TRBJ2-3, with 9 bases matching TRBD1. V shed 10 bases, J shed 5 bases, and the junction held 10 bases outside the gene matches. Looked up from germline, CDR1 is ENHRY and CDR2 is SYGVKD. The CDR3 consists of 14 residues. CDR3 sequence reads: CATTLGDREDTQYF. The CDR3 bases are TGTGCCACTACTCTAGGGGACAGGGAAGATACGCAGTATTTT.

The chain recombines TRBV25-1 with TRBJ1-3, with D perhaps TRBD1 (6 bases). Germline V lookup: CDR1 MGHDK, CDR2 SYGVNS. Deletions cut 4 bases from V and 8 bases from J, with 18 bases between. This CDR3 spans 15 amino acids. CDR3 sequence (DNA): TGTGCCAGCAGTGGGAGCTTGGGGGCCGGGGACACCATATATTTT. It is translated as CASSGSLGAGDTIYF.

V is TRBV27 and J is TRBJ2-6; the match to TRBD1 covers 10 bases. This CDR3 is 18 amino acids long. Germline-derived CDR1 and CDR2 are MNHEY and SMNVEV (reference sequence). V gave up 6 bases and J gave up 1 base; unmatched junction bases: 9. CDR3 sequence: CASRLRTGGVSGANVLTF. In DNA, the CDR3 is TGTGCCAGCAGGTTAAGGACAGGGGGAGTATCTGGGGCCAACGTCCTGACTTTC.

This sequence joins TRBV28 and TRBJ1-1; D perhaps matches TRBD1 (6 bases). CDR1 MDHEN and CDR2 SYDVKM come from the germline V gene. The CDR3 consists of 14 residues. Trimming cost V 4 bases and J 5 bases, with 14 bases left between them. CDR3 sequence (DNA): TGTGCCAGCAGTTCGGGACACTTGGGGACTGAAGCTTTCTTT. It encodes CASSSGHLGTEAFF.

CDR3 region: CSATDEPEAFF. The CDR3 coding sequence is TGCAGTGCTACCGACGAACCTGAAGCTTTCTTT. This chain connects TRBV20-1 to TRBJ1-1; D remains unclear. In germline, CDR1 is DFQATT, CDR2 SNEGSKA (reference sequence). The V gene lost 4 bases and the J gene lost 6 bases, with 9 bases spanning the gap. The CDR3 covers 11 residues.

A single count supports this clone. V is TRBV29-1 and J is TRBJ1-2, with D uncertain. The V end lost 0 bases, the J end lost 9 bases, and 8 bases lay between the germline ends. The V gene's germline CDR1 is SQVTM and CDR2 ANQGSEA. The CDR3 length is 11 residues. CDR3 nucleotides: TGCAGCGTTGAAGAGGGCAGTCGCTACACCTTC. Encoded protein: CSVEEGSRYTF. The full variable domain, rest sourced from reference TRBV29-1 and TRBJ1-2, is SAVISQKPSRDICQRGTSLTIQCQVDSQVTMMFWYRQQPGQSLTLIATANQGSEATYESGFVIDKFPISRPNLTFSTLTVSNMSPEDSSIYLCSVEEGSRYTFGSGTRLTVV.

The CDR3 here is CASSLSGTGGLYGYTF. CDR3 DNA sequence: TGTGCCAGCAGCTTGTCCGGGACAGGGGGCCTCTATGGCTACACCTTC. The chain is built from TRBV11-1 and TRBJ1-2; the match to TRBD1 covers 12 bases. Trimming took 3 bases from V and 4 from J; bases not matched to a gene: 6. The CDR3 contains 16 residues. Germline lookup yields CDR1 SGHAT and CDR2 FQDESV (reference sequence). The whole variable domain, remainder taken from reference TRBV11-1 and TRBJ1-2, is EAEVAQSPRYKITEKSQAVAFWCDPISGHATLYWYRQILGQGPELLVQFQDESVVDDSQLPKDRFSAERLKGVDSTLKIQPAELGDSAMYLCASSLSGTGGLYGYTFGSGTRLTVV.